The 22 T cell receptor beta chains given below trace back to one sample, sequenced in a study of CD8 T cells in ankylosing spondylitis. General observations from the study: Made up of several highly homologous variants, a TCR beta motif appeared characteristic of ankylosing spondylitis blood.

Each CDR3 protein is one row after TCRdb ran MiXCR on the 5' RACE reads. The table lists some 840,000 distinct CDR3 sequences, 12% of them singletons. Antigen specificity for these receptors is unknown. The sequenced sample consisted of blood, either unsorted or a sorted T cell fraction (not recorded which). These receptor sequences come from a male donor with ankylosing spondylitis.

The V call is TRBV5-1, the J call TRBJ2-3; D is possibly TRBD2 (5 bases). V was trimmed by 3 bases and J by 5 bases, leaving 13 bases between them. Germline V CDR1 and CDR2: SGHRS, YFSETQ. The CDR3 runs 14 residues. The CDR3 DNA sequence: TGCGCCAGCAGCTCCCCGGCCGGAGGAGATACGCAGTATTTT. Residues: CASSSPAGGDTQYF.

This clonotype has a count of ten or more. The V and J genes are TRBV29-1 and TRBJ2-7; 7 bases align to TRBD1. The CDR3 extends over 11 amino acids. Germline lookup yields CDR1 SQVTM and CDR2 ANQGSEA. The trim removed 6 bases at V and 2 bases at J, leaving 1 base unmatched. The CDR3: CSVGQTYEQYF. CDR3 nucleotides: TGCAGCGTGGGACAGACCTACGAGCAGTACTTC.

The V and J genes are TRBV5-1 and TRBJ2-5; the D call may be TRBD1 or TRBD2 (7 bases each). CDR3 length: 16 amino acids. The V gene's germline CDR1 is SGHRS and CDR2 YFSETQ. With 0 bases removed from V and 5 bases from J, the gap between germline ends came to 17 bases. The DNA for the CDR3 is TGCGCCAGCAGCTTGGTCCCAGCAGGGGGGGTCGAGACCCAGTACTTC. Encoded protein: CASSLVPAGGVETQYF.

The gene calls are TRBV5-5 and TRBJ2-7, with D possibly matching TRBD2 (5 bases). CDR1 is SGHKS, CDR2 YYEKEE, per germline (reference sequence). The CDR3 is 12 residues long. Trimming left V 4 bases short and J 7 bases short, with 12 bases between. The CDR3 loop reads CASSLRGKEQYF. CDR3 in DNA: TGTGCCAGCAGCCTGAGAGGGAAGGAGCAGTACTTC.

This clonotype was picked up a small number of times. The genes are TRBV20-1 and TRBJ2-7, with TRBD1 matching over 7 bases. The CDR3 spans 15 residues. The V gene end was trimmed by 2 bases and the J gene end by 7 bases; junction bases not matched to a gene: 14. Germline V gene sequence: CDR1 DFQATT, CDR2 SNEGSKA (reference sequence). The CDR3 reads CSARKVSGGLWEQYF. CDR3 sequence (DNA): TGCAGTGCTAGAAAGGTGTCAGGGGGTTTGTGGGAGCAGTACTTC.

There are many counts of this clonotype. V and J are TRBV5-1 and TRBJ2-1; possibly TRBD1 or TRBD2 for D (5 bases each). The germline CDR1 and CDR2 sequences are SGHRS and YFSETQ. The CDR3 has 16 residues. V lost 4 bases and J 0 bases, leaving 14 bases between the germline ends. CDR3 sequence reads: CASSTAGTSSYNEQFF. The DNA of the CDR3 is TGCGCCAGCAGCACCGCCGGGACCAGCTCCTACAATGAGCAGTTCTTC.

The chain joins TRBV20-1 to TRBJ2-5, with TRBD2 matching 8 bases. The CDR3 consists of 15 residues. The V gene end was trimmed by 0 bases and the J gene end by 5 bases; junction bases not matched to a gene: 8. Germline values: CDR1 DFQATT, CDR2 SNEGSKA (reference sequence). The chain's CDR3 is CSARDPGASGETQYF. CDR3 sequence (DNA): TGCAGTGCTAGAGACCCGGGGGCTAGCGGGGAGACCCAGTACTTC.

This chain connects TRBV18 to TRBJ2-2; 7 nucleotides align to TRBD1. The V and J ends lost 3 bases and 0 bases, in that order; junction bases with no gene match: 4. CDR1 KGHSH and CDR2 LQKENI come from the germline V gene. The length of the CDR3 is 16 residues. The CDR3 nucleotides are TGTGCCAGCTCACCGGGACAGCTCGCGAACACCGGGGAGCTGTTTTTT. Residues: CASSPGQLANTGELFF.

The rearrangement uses TRBV6-1 and TRBJ2-2; D not certain. Germline CDR1 and CDR2: MNHNS and SASEGT. V was shortened by 5 bases and J by 7 bases, with 17 bases between the two germline ends. CDR3 length: 15 residues. The CDR3 here is CASSLHSLIGGELFF. As DNA, the CDR3 is TGTGCCAGCAGTCTGCATAGCCTCATTGGCGGGGAGCTGTTTTTT.

The genes are TRBV10-3 and TRBJ1-1, with D perhaps matching TRBD1 (5 bases). This CDR3 has 12 amino acids. The germline CDR1 and CDR2 sequences are ENHRY and SYGVKD. The V end lost 6 bases, the J end lost 5 bases, and 10 bases lay between the germline ends. The CDR3 region is CAIRTDQTEAFF. In DNA, the CDR3 is TGTGCCATCAGGACAGACCAAACTGAAGCTTTCTTT.

This clonotype has a count of ten or more. The CDR3 region is CASSKGLGANEKLFF. In DNA, the CDR3 is TGTGCCAGCAGCAAGGGGTTGGGGGCTAATGAAAAACTGTTTTTT. The chain has TRBV7-9 and TRBJ1-4; tentatively, D is TRBD1 (5 bases). This CDR3 spans 15 amino acids. Trimming shortened V by 5 bases and J by 3 bases, and 13 bases separated the two germline ends. Germline CDR1 reads SEHNR; CDR2 reads FQNEAQ (reference sequence).

This clonotype was counted a few times. The chain is built from TRBV20-1 and TRBJ2-7; D is possibly TRBD2 (6 bases). Germline V CDR1 and CDR2: DFQATT, SNEGSKA (reference sequence). CDR3 length: 14 amino acids. The V gene lost 2 bases and the J gene lost 0 bases, with 11 bases spanning the gap. In nucleotides, the CDR3 is TGCAGTGCTAGACAGGCGGGGAGCTCCTACGAGCAGTACTTC. Amino acids: CSARQAGSSYEQYF.

The table lists this clonotype with many counts. The chain is built from TRBV20-1 and TRBJ1-4, with TRBD1 as a possible D gene (5 bases). CDR3 size: 13 residues. Germline CDR1 DFQATT, CDR2 SNEGSKA (reference sequence). The V end was cut by 1 base, the J end by 8 bases, with 11 bases between. In DNA form, the CDR3 reads TGCAGTGCTAGAGGAGGGGCGATAGAAAAACTGTTTTTT. Encoded protein: CSARGGAIEKLFF.

This chain links TRBV29-1 with TRBJ1-2, with 7 bases that match TRBD1. The CDR3 spans 13 residues. The V gene's germline CDR1 is SQVTM and CDR2 ANQGSEA. V shed 8 bases and J 4 bases; nucleotides not matched to a gene: 10. The CDR3 sequence is CSTRDSISYGYTF. The CDR3 DNA follows: TGCAGCACCCGGGACAGCATTTCCTATGGCTACACCTTC.

This clonotype occurred a few times. The chain combines TRBV25-1 with TRBJ2-7, with D hard to call. V dropped 1 base and J dropped 4 bases, with 8 bases sitting between them. The CDR3 is made up of 13 amino acids. Per the germline V gene, CDR1 is MGHDK and CDR2 is SYGVNS. The CDR3 DNA is TGTGCCAGCAGTGAATGGGCGGATTACGAGCAGTACTTC. Amino acid sequence: CASSEWADYEQYF.

This clonotype came up a few times. The rearrangement links TRBV12-3 or TRBV12-4 to TRBJ2-5; D is unresolved. The CDR3 is 11 residues long. V was clipped by 7 bases and J by 1 base, with 4 bases between them. CDR3: CASTVQETQYF. The CDR3 DNA sequence: TGTGCCAGCACCGTCCAAGAGACCCAGTACTTC.

In its sample, this clonotype was seen a few times. The rearrangement links TRBV11-2 to TRBJ1-6; 7 bases fit TRBD1. V gave up 2 bases and J gave up 9 bases; unmatched junction bases: 7. This CDR3 contains 15 residues. Per germline, CDR1 SGHAT and CDR2 FQNNGV. In DNA form, the CDR3 reads TGTGCCAGCAGCTTAACCGGGACAGTTGGTTCACCCCTCCACTTT. Its translation is CASSLTGTVGSPLHF. Drawing the rest from reference TRBV11-2 and TRBJ1-6, the complete variable domain is EAGVAQSPRYKIIEKRQSVAFWCNPISGHATLYWYQQILGQGPKLLIQFQNNGVVDDSQLPKDRFSAERLKGVDSTLKIQPAKLEDSAVYLCASSLTGTVGSPLHFGNGTRLTVT.

In its sample, this clonotype was seen a few times. This chain uses TRBV7-6 with TRBJ1-4; D is possibly TRBD1 (6 bases). CDR1 and CDR2 (germline): SGHVS, FNYEAQ. The V gene lost 1 base and the J gene lost 3 bases, with 12 bases spanning the gap. The CDR3 consists of 16 residues. The CDR3 DNA follows: TGTGCCAGCAGCTTAGAGGGGGTACTGGCTAATGAAAAACTGTTTTTT. This encodes CASSLEGVLANEKLFF.

The chain's CDR3 is CASSSGRNKLFF. CDR3 coding DNA: TGTGCCAGCAGTTCCGGACGGAATAAACTGTTTTTT. The J gene is TRBJ1-4, the V gene TRBV12-3 or TRBV12-4; D gene ambiguous. This CDR3 comprises 12 residues. Trimming removed 4 bases from V and 11 bases from J, with 11 bases in between.

This clonotype was seen only a few times. The chain has TRBV20-1 and TRBJ2-7, with D perhaps matching TRBD2 (6 bases). V was shortened by 2 bases and J by 7 bases, with 21 bases between the two germline ends. Germline CDR1 DFQATT, CDR2 SNEGSKA (reference sequence). CDR3 length: 15 amino acids. The CDR3 sequence is CSARSAGTPVGEQYF. Written as DNA, the CDR3 is TGCAGTGCTAGATCCGCTGGGACTCCGGTGGGGGAGCAGTACTTC.

In its sample, this clonotype was seen many times. The chain recombines TRBV5-1 with TRBJ2-1; 8 nucleotides line up with TRBD1. Germline CDR1 SGHRS, CDR2 YFSETQ. V lost 0 bases to trimming and J lost 9 bases; unmatched junction nucleotides: 5. This CDR3 contains 14 residues. The chain's CDR3 is CASSLGGQGTEQFF. The CDR3 DNA sequence: TGCGCCAGCAGCTTGGGTGGACAGGGAACTGAGCAGTTCTTC.

This clonotype was seen ten or more times. The chain carries TRBV6-5 and TRBJ1-5, with no clear D. CDR1 and CDR2 from the germline V gene are MNHEY and SVGAGI. Trimming stripped 4 bases from V and 7 bases from J, with 11 bases between. The CDR3 spans 13 residues. The CDR3 protein is CASSSSFRQPQHF. CDR3 in DNA: TGTGCCAGCAGTTCCTCTTTCCGACAGCCCCAGCATTTT.